This TCR beta chain originates from a study of technical replicates of blood from several donors. Assay used: immunoSEQ multiplex PCR; TCRdb lists only in-frame clones, some missing. The sample contains tens of thousands of clones, around 96% of which appear only once. Trimming took 4 bases from V and 0 from J; bases not matched to a gene: 8. The CDR3 spans 16 residues. Germline V gene lookup returns CDR1 SGHNT and CDR2 YYREEE (reference sequence). The receptor comes from a human donor in good health. Some clones in this sample may be carry-over from other donors' samples. Sequenced input: PBMCs. The chain couples TRBV5-4 to TRBJ2-5; 8 bases line up with TRBD2. The CDR3 DNA is TGTGCCAGCAGCCGTAGCGGGGCCCAGTACCAAGAGACCCAGTACTTC. Amino acid sequence: CASSRSGAQYQETQYF.